Detailed here is one TCR beta chain. Its antigen remains unknown. At one of its ends the junction is not consistent with the germline gene, which may arise from a read error. This CDR3 region has 15 residues. Germline CDR1 reads MGHRA; CDR2 reads YSYEKL. This entry is derived from a study of T cells after yellow fever vaccination. Regarding the study as a whole: Across the CD4 and CD8 compartments, a small share of clonotypes was present in both. In post-booster samples, most primary-vaccination clones reappeared (approximately 96% CD4, nearly 90% CD8). A weaker but faster secondary response was observed, peaking on day 5 versus 15.

TCR cDNA, made by 5'RACE template switching, carried an added universal primer site and UMIs. TCRdb reprocessed the 5' RACE reads with MiXCR, giving one entry per CDR3 protein. This table holds a few hundred thousand distinct CDR3 sequences, around a sixth found once. The starting material was PBMCs, obtained before the yellow fever booster vaccination. The clonotype originates from a man younger than 35 who received the YFV17D yellow fever vaccine. This sequence joins TRBV4-1 and TRBJ1-1, with a possible D match to TRBD1 (5 bases). The CDR3 is CASSDIGALKTEAFF. The CDR3, as DNA: TGCGCCAGCAGCGACATTGGGGCCCTGAAGACTGAAGCTTTCTTT.